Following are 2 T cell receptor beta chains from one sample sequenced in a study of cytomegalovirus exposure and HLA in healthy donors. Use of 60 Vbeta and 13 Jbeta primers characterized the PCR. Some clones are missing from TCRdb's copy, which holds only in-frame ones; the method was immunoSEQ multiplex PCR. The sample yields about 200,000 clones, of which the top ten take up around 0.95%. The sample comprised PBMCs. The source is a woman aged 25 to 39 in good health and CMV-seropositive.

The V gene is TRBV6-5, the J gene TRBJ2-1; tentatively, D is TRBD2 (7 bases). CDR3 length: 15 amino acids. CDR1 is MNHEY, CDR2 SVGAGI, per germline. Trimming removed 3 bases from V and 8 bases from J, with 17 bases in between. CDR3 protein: CASSYARGGPYEQFF. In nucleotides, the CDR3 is TGTGCCAGCAGTTATGCGAGGGGGGGCCCGTATGAGCAGTTCTTC.

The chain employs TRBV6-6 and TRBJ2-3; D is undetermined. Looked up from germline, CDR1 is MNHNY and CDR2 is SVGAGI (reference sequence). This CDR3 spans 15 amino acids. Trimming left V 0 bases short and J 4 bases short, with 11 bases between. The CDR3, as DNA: TGTGCCAGCAGTTACTCGGCCTTAGCTTCAGATACGCAGTATTTT. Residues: CASSYSALASDTQYF.